Listed below are T cell receptor beta chains from one sample, sequenced in a study of T-cell memory formation after mild COVID-19. From the 5' RACE reads, TCRdb called clonotypes with MiXCR, one entry per CDR3 protein. The sample records approximately 190,000 distinct CDR3 sequences, around 20% being singletons. The sample taken for sequencing was PBMCs or a T cell subset sorted from them (not recorded which). Receptors were obtained from an adult woman who had mild COVID-19 (a few samples of this study predate the infection). Cell type and time point are not known. Each CDR3 is given with its conserved first and last residue. Fields, in order: V gene, J gene, clone size, D gene, CDR3 DNA, CDR3 protein. The D gene is left open where the match is weak. Not all rows give a size; the values are once, few, many and, for expanded clones, a class.

>TRBV9|TRBJ1-2|few|TRBD1
TGTGCCAGCAGCGTCCTGGACAGGGGGGACTACTATGGCTACACCTTC
CASSVLDRGDYYGYTF
>TRBV18|TRBJ2-4|NA|TRBD1
TGTGCCAGCTCACCAATACAGGGGGTCGAAGGAAACATTCAGTACTTC
CASSPIQGVEGNIQYF
>TRBV12-3/TRBV12-4|TRBJ2-1|few|NA
TGTGCCAGCAGTTTAGAGGGGCCCTTTAGGAATGAGCAGTTCTTC
CASSLEGPFRNEQFF
>TRBV20-1|TRBJ2-1|few|TRBD1
TGCAGTGCTGTGCCCGGGACAGCTCACAATGAGCAGTTCTTC
CSAVPGTAHNEQFF
>TRBV21-1|TRBJ2-7|NA|NA
TGTGCCAGCAGCAAAGAGGGAGGTTGCGGGGGGCCCTACGAGCAGTACTTC
CASSKEGGCGGPYEQYF
>TRBV12-3/TRBV12-4|TRBJ1-4|few|NA
TGTGCCAGCAGCATCGGACAGCGGGAAAAACTGTTTTTT
CASSIGQREKLFF
>TRBV12-3/TRBV12-4|TRBJ2-2|NA|NA
TGTGCCGCTTTCCGGGAAGGGACCGGGGAGCTGTTTTTT
CAAFREGTGELFF
>TRBV7-2|TRBJ2-3|NA|NA
TGTGCCAGCAGCTTGAGACAGACAAGGACGCAGTATTTT
CASSLRQTRTQYF
>TRBV12-3/TRBV12-4|TRBJ2-5|many|NA
TGTGCCAGCAGTCCCCTGGTGGGGGAGACCCAGTACTTC
CASSPLVGETQYF
>TRBV5-1|TRBJ2-2|few|NA
TGCGCCAGCAGCTTGAGGATAGAGACCGGGGAGCTGTTTTTT
CASSLRIETGELFF
>TRBV7-2|TRBJ2-1|NA|NA
TGTGCCAGCAGCTCCCGACGGGCCGAGCAGTTCTTC
CASSSRRAEQFF
>TRBV5-1|TRBJ2-1|NA|NA
TGCGCCAGCAGCTTGGTACAGGACCCGAATGAGCAGTTCTTC
CASSLVQDPNEQFF
>TRBV30|TRBJ2-6|few|NA
TGTGCCTGTTTAACGAGACGTGGGGCCAACGTCCTGACTTTC
CACLTRRGANVLTF
>TRBV20-1|TRBJ2-3|few|NA
TGCAGTGCAGTCAGGGGTCCAGATACGCAGTATTTT
CSAVRGPDTQYF
>TRBV14|TRBJ2-1|NA|NA
TGTGCCAGCAGCGGGAGTGAGCAGTTCTTC
CASSGSEQFF
>TRBV5-1|TRBJ2-5|few|TRBD2
TGCGCCAGCAGCTTGGCCAAAACGGCGGGGGGTCTTGGGACCCAGTACTTC
CASSLAKTAGGLGTQYF
>TRBV19|TRBJ2-1|few|TRBD2
TGTGCCAGTAGTATTCTAGCGGGGGGGAGGGAGCAGTTCTTC
CASSILAGGREQFF
>TRBV3-1|TRBJ2-7|few|TRBD1
TGTGCCAGCAGCAAAGACAGGGTTCGGGAGCAGTACTTC
CASSKDRVREQYF